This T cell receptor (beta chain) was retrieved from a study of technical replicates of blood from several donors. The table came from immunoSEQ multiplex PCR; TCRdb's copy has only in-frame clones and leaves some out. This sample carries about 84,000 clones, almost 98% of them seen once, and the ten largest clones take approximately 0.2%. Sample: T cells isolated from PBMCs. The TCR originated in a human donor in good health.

The chain's CDR3 is CASRPLPAGANTGELFF. CDR3 in DNA: TGCGCCAGCAGACCCCTTCCTGCGGGGGCGAACACCGGGGAGCTGTTTTTT. The chain uses TRBV4-1 and TRBJ2-2; 7 nucleotides line up with TRBD2. V trimming: 6 bases; J trimming: 0 bases; junction bases outside the gene matches: 10. The CDR3 consists of 17 residues. Germline V gives CDR1 MGHRA, CDR2 YSYEKL.